The source of this T cell receptor beta chain is a study of cytomegalovirus exposure and HLA in healthy donors. Whole-study findings and limits: Reports state that TCR beta sequences accurately predicted most subjects' HLA-A and HLA-B alleles. TCR beta sequences numbering 15,000 to 20,000 were associated with HLA alleles at 0.05 false discovery rate in a later analysis. TRBV6-2, TRBV6-3 and some other V segments were unresolvable in 87-base-pair reads.

CDR1 and CDR2 from the germline V gene are LNHDA and SQIVND (reference sequence). With 5 bases clipped from V and 13 bases from J, the junction kept 7 bases outside the gene matches. The CDR3 consists of 12 residues. About this clone itself: Antigen: not known.

13 Jbeta primers and 60 Vbeta primers were used for the PCR. Repertoires were generated with immunoSEQ multiplex PCR, while TCRdb's copy carries only in-frame clones and drops some. The table lists over 75,000 clones, roughly 66% of them singletons. The V and J genes are TRBV19 and TRBJ2-1; TRBD2 matches 8 bases. Sequenced material: PBMCs. This TCR came from a man aged 25-45 years in good health and CMV-seronegative. CDR3: CASSPGTSRQFF. The CDR3 nucleotides are TGTGCCAGTAGTCCCGGGACTAGTCGTCAGTTCTTC.